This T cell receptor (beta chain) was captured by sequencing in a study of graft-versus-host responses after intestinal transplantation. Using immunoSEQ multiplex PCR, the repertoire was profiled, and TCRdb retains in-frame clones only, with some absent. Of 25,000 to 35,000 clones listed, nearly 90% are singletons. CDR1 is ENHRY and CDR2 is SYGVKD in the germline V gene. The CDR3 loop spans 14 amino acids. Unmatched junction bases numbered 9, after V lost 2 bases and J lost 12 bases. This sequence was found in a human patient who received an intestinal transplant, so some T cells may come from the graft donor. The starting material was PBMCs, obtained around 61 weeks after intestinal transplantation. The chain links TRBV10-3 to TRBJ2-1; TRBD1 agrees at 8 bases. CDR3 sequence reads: CAISELDRGIGQFF. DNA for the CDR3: TGTGCCATCAGTGAGCTTGACAGGGGAATTGGGCAGTTCTTC.